Shown below are 9 T cell receptor beta chains from a single sample sequenced in a study of response to subunit inactivated influenza vaccine. MiXCR, run by TCRdb on the RT-PCR reads, gives a single entry per CDR3 protein. This table has hundreds of thousands of distinct CDR3 sequences, about a fifth appearing once. The source material was PBMCs from blood, sampled roughly 5 days after vaccination. The receptors shown here come from a man aged 50-60 years who received an inactivated influenza vaccine.

This CDR3 is CASSASGGGGNEQFF. As DNA, the CDR3 is TGTGCCAGCAGTGCATCGGGGGGCGGGGGCAATGAGCAGTTCTTC. This chain joins TRBV6-1 and TRBJ2-1, with D possibly being TRBD2 (7 bases). This CDR3 contains 15 residues. Between the trimmed V and J ends, which lost 4 bases and 6 bases, there was a span of 16 bases. The germline CDR1 and CDR2 sequences are MNHNS and SASEGT.

This clonotype was counted only a few times. J is TRBJ2-3 and V is TRBV20-1; 14 bases align to TRBD2. The junction had 8 bases not matched to a gene; V was cut back by 1 base and J by 2 bases. This CDR3 has 18 residues. CDR1 is DFQATT, CDR2 SNEGSKA, per germline (reference sequence). The CDR3 coding sequence is TGCAGTGCTAGAGGTCCCGGGACTAGCGGGGGCATCACAGATACGCAGTATTTT. Its translation: CSARGPGTSGGITDTQYF.

There are a few counts of this clonotype. The chain is built from TRBV20-1 and TRBJ2-3; TRBD2 matches at 8 bases. J lost 5 bases, V lost 2 bases, and 6 bases had no gene match. Germline CDR1 and CDR2: DFQATT and SNEGSKA (reference sequence). The CDR3 has 14 residues. Written as DNA, the CDR3 is TGCAGTGCTAGACCGGGAGGGCCAAGAGATACGCAGTATTTT. It is translated as CSARPGGPRDTQYF.

The rearrangement joins TRBV20-1 to TRBJ1-6; 7 bases map to TRBD1. The V gene end was trimmed by 6 bases and the J gene end by 7 bases; junction bases not matched to a gene: 9. The CDR3 length is 14 residues. Germline V CDR1 and CDR2: DFQATT, SNEGSKA (reference sequence). CDR3 nucleotide sequence: TGCAGTGCCGCACAGGGGACGGGGAATTCACCCCTCCACTTT. It encodes CSAAQGTGNSPLHF.

The gene calls are TRBV20-1 and TRBJ2-5; TRBD2 agrees at 11 bases. Germline values: CDR1 DFQATT, CDR2 SNEGSKA (reference sequence). The V and J ends lost 5 bases and 5 bases, in that order; junction bases with no gene match: 4. The CDR3 is 13 residues long. CDR3 sequence: CSASRTSGETQYF. CDR3 DNA: TGCAGTGCTTCAAGGACTAGCGGGGAGACCCAGTACTTC.

This clonotype came up a few times. The genes are TRBV4-1 and TRBJ1-1; TRBD1 agrees at 7 bases. This CDR3 is built from 12 residues. In germline, CDR1 is MGHRA, CDR2 YSYEKL. With V trimmed by 3 bases and J by 12 bases, 7 bases remained unmatched. The CDR3 DNA follows: TGCGCCAGCAGCCATCATGACAGGGCAACTTTCTTT. Its translation: CASSHHDRATFF.

The rearrangement links TRBV20-1 to TRBJ2-1; possibly TRBD1 for D (6 bases). This CDR3 has 14 amino acids. Germline lookup yields CDR1 DFQATT and CDR2 SNEGSKA (reference sequence). Trimming took off 5 bases at V and 5 bases at J, with 16 bases between the two ends. CDR3 protein: CSAAGTKANNEQFF. DNA of the CDR3: TGCAGTGCTGCTGGGACAAAAGCTAACAATGAGCAGTTCTTC.

V gene TRBV7-2 combines with J gene TRBJ2-2; D is tentatively TRBD1 or TRBD2 (5 bases each). This CDR3 has 14 residues. The germline V and J ends were trimmed by 5 bases and 6 bases, with 13 bases remaining between them. Per germline, CDR1 SGHTA and CDR2 FQGNSA. As DNA, the CDR3 is TGTGCCAGCAGCCTTGGGACCAAACCCGGGGAGCTGTTTTTT. This translates into CASSLGTKPGELFF.

The gene calls are TRBV7-6 and TRBJ2-3, with 8 bases that match TRBD1. This CDR3 has 15 amino acids. Trimming at V came to 8 bases and at J to 5 bases, leaving 12 bases not matched to a gene. Germline-derived CDR1 and CDR2 are SGHVS and FNYEAQ. Here the CDR3 reads CASARAGTGGDTQYF. CDR3 coding DNA: TGTGCCAGCGCAAGGGCAGGGACAGGTGGAGATACGCAGTATTTT.